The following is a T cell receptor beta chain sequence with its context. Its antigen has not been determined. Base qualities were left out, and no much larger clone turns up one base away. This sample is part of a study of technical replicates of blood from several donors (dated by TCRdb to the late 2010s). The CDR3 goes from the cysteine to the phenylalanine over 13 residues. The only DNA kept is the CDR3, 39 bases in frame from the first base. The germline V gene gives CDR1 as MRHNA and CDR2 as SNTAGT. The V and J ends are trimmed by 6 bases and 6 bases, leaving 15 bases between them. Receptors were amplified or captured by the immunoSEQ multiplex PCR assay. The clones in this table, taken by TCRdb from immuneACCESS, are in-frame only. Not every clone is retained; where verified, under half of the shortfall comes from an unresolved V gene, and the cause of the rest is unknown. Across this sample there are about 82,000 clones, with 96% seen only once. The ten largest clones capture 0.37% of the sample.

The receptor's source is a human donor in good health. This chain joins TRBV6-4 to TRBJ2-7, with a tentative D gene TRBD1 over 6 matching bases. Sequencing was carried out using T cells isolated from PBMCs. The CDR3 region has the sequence CASSRDTSGEQYF. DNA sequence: TGTGCCAGCAGCCGGGACACCTCGGGCGAGCAGTACTTC.